This T cell receptor (beta chain) emerged from a study of blood T cell repertoires in COVID-19. On the study more broadly: Samples of COVID-19 (acute and convalescent) were obtained from the United States, Italy and Spain. T cells, B-cell-depleted T cells, or PBMCs supplied cDNA or gDNA.

The V gene end was trimmed by 5 bases and the J gene end by 0 bases; junction bases not matched to a gene: 10. CDR3 length equals 18 residues. The germline V gene encodes CDR1 SGHTA and CDR2 FQGNSA. Original analysis: Estimates of nucleated cell counts were drawn from the amplification of reference gene primers. The table came from immunoSEQ multiplex PCR; TCRdb's copy has only in-frame clones and leaves some out. V, J and clone size derive from that table, while D and trimming were established from the DNA sequence. The sample records under 400,000 clones, 85% to 90% being singletons. V is TRBV7-2 and J is TRBJ2-5, with TRBD2 matching 12 bases. Specimen: peripheral blood. The receptor was derived from a man aged 18 to 35 with active or convalescent COVID-19. CDR3 sequence reads: CASSPRTSGKEYQETQYF. The CDR3 DNA sequence: TGTGCCAGCAGCCCCAGGACTAGCGGGAAAGAGTACCAAGAGACCCAGTACTTC.